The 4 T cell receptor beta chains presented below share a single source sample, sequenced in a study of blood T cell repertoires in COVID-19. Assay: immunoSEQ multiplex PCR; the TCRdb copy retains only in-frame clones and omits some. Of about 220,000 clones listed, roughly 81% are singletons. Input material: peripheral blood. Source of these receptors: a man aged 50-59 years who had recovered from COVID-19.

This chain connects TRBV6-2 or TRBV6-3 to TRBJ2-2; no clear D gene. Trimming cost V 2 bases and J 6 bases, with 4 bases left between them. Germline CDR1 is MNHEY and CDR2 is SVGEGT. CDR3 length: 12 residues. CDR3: CASSYLSGELFF. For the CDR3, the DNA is TGTGCCAGCAGTTACCTCTCCGGGGAGCTGTTTTTT.

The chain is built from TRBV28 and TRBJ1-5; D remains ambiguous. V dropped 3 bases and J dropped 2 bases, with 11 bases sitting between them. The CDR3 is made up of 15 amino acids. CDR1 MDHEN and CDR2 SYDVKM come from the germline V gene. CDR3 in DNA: TGTGCCAGCAGTTTGTCCCCTCGGGGCAATCAGCCCCAGCATTTT. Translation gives CASSLSPRGNQPQHF. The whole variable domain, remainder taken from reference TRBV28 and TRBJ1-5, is DVKVTQSSRYLVKRTGEKVFLECVQDMDHENMFWYRQDPGLGLRLIYFSYDVKMKEKGDIPEGYSVSREKKERFSLILESASTNQTSMYLCASSLSPRGNQPQHFGDGTRLSIL.

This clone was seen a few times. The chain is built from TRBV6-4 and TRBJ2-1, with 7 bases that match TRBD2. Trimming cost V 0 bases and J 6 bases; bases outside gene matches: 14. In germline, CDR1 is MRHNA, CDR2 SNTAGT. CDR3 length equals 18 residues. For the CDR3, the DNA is TGTGCCAGCAGTGACTCGGGTCTTGCGGGAGAAGGGCCCAATGAGCAGTTCTTC. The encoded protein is CASSDSGLAGEGPNEQFF.

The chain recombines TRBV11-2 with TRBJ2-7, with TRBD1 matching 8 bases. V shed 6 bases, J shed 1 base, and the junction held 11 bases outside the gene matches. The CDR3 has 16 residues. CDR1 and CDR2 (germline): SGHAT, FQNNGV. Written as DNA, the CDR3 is TGTGCCAGCAGTCCCGGGACAGGACCGAATTCCTACGAGCAGTACTTC. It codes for CASSPGTGPNSYEQYF.